Reported below is one T cell receptor (beta chain). Original data processing: Amplified reference gene primers provided the basis for estimating nucleated cell counts. The protocol was immunoSEQ multiplex PCR, while the TCRdb copy is restricted to in-frame clones and leaves out a portion. Clone size and the V and J calls come from that table; the DNA yielded D and trimming. The repertoire includes more than 70,000 clones, roughly 86% of them detected once, and about 20% sits in the top ten. This CDR3 is built from 14 residues. V was trimmed by 3 bases and J by 0 bases, leaving 9 bases between them. Germline CDR1 reads LNHDA; CDR2 reads SQIVND (reference sequence). This sample is part of a study of blood T cell repertoires in COVID-19. Overall study: Acute-phase and convalescent COVID-19 samples originated in the United States, Italy and Spain. Sample material is recorded as cDNA or gDNA derived from T cells, B-cell-depleted T cells, or PBMCs.

The source of this sequence is a woman aged 80 or over in a cohort sampled during active or convalescent COVID-19. J is TRBJ2-7 and V is TRBV19; weak D call: TRBD2 (7 bases). Sequenced input: peripheral blood. CDR3 nucleotides: TGTGCCAGTAGTATGGGGGGGCCCTCCTACGAGCAGTACTTC. It codes for CASSMGGPSYEQYF.